This T cell receptor beta chain comes out of a study of spatial heterogeneity in lung cancer. Overall study: Detected sequences consistently included more beta-chain ones than alpha-chain ones. Broader study findings: Resection saw ubiquitous expanded tumor TCRs appear in blood more than follow-up did.

Germline V gene data show CDR1 as MDHEN and CDR2 as SYDVKM. CDR3 length: 13 amino acids. Trimming left V 6 bases short and J 4 bases short, with 12 bases between. This clonotype has a handful of counts. The antigen is undetermined. Little can be read into the size of this beta chain, an off-target read in a library designed for alpha chains. Time point specified: sample taken at primary tumor resection. Tumor, nontumor lung or frozen PBMC supplied whole RNA that was sequenced unsorted. In the library, each TCR cDNA molecule bore its own unique molecular identifier. TCRdb passed the 5' RACE reads through MiXCR, listing each CDR3 protein once. Among roughly 700 distinct CDR3 sequences listed, about 55% were seen once.

The V call is TRBV28, the J call TRBJ2-5; tentative D call: TRBD1 (6 bases). The sequence was obtained from a male donor with early-stage non-small cell lung cancer. The sample consisted of PBMCs, taken at surgery. The CDR3 loop reads CASSWVQGETQYF. The DNA of the CDR3 is TGTGCCAGCAGCTGGGTACAGGGAGAGACCCAGTACTTC.